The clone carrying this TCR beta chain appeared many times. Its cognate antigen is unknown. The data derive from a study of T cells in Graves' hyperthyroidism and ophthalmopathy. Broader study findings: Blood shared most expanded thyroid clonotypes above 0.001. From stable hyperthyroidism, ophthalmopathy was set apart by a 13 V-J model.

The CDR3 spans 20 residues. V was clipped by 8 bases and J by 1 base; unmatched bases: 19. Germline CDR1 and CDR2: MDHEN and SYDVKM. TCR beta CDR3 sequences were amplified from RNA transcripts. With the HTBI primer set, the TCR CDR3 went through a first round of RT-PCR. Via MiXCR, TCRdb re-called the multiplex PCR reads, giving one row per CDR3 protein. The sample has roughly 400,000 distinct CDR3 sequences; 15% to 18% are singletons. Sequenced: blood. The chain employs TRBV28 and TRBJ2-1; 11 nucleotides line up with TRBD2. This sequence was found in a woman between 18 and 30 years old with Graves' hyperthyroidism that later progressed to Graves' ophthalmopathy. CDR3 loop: CASSLGSGTSGGQSYNEQFF. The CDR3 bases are TGTGCCAGCTCACTCGGATCCGGGACTAGCGGAGGTCAATCCTACAATGAGCAGTTCTTC.